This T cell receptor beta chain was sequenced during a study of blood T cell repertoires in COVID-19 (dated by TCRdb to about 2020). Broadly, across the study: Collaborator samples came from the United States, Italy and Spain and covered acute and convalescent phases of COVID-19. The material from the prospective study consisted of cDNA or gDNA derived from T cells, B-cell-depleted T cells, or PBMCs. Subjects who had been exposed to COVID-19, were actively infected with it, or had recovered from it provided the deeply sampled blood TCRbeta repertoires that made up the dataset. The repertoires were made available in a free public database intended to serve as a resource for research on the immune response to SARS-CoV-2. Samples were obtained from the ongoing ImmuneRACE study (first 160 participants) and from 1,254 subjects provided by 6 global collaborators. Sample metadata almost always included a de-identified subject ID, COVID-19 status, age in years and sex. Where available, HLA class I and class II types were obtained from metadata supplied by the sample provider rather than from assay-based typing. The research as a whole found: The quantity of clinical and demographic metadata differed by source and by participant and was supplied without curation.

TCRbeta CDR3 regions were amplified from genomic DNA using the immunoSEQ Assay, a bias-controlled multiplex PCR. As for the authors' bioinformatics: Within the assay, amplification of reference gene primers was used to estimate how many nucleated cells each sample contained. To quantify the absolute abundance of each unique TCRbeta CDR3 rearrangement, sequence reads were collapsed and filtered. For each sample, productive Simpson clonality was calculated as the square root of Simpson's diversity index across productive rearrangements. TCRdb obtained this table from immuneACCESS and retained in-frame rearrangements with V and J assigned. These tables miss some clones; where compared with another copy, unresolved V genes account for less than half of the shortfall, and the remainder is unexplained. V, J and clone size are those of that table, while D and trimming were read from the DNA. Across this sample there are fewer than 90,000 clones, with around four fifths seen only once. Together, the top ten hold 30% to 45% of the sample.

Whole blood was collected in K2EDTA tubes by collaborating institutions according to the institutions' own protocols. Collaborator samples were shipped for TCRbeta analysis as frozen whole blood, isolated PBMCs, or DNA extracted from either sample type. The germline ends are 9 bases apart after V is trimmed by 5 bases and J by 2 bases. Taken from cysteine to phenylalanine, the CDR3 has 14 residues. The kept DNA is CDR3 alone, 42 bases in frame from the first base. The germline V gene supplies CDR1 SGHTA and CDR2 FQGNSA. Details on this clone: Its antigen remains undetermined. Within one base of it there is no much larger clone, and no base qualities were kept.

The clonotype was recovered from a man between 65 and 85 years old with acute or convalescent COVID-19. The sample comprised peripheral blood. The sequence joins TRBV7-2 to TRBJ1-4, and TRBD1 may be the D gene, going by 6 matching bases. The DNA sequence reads TGTGCCAGCAGCGTAACAGGGACTAATGAAAAACTGTTTTTT. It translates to CASSVTGTNEKLFF.